The clone carrying this T cell receptor beta chain was detected only a few times. The record originates from a study of cytomegalovirus exposure and HLA in healthy donors. Per the germline V gene, CDR1 is MNHEY and CDR2 is SMNVEV (reference sequence). Trimming cost V 4 bases and J 2 bases, with 21 bases left between them. The CDR3 is 19 amino acids. The PCR was carried out with 60 Vbeta primers and 13 Jbeta primers. Produced via immunoSEQ multiplex PCR; TCRdb's table is partial and in-frame only. This table holds around 120,000 clones, approximately 80% found once. V is TRBV27 and J is TRBJ1-6; possibly TRBD1 for D (5 bases). Sequencing input: PBMCs. The receptor's source is a human donor in good health. CDR3 residues: CASSSALSAGYAYNSPLHF. As DNA, the CDR3 is TGTGCCAGCAGTTCCGCCCTATCCGCAGGGTATGCCTATAATTCACCCCTCCACTTT.